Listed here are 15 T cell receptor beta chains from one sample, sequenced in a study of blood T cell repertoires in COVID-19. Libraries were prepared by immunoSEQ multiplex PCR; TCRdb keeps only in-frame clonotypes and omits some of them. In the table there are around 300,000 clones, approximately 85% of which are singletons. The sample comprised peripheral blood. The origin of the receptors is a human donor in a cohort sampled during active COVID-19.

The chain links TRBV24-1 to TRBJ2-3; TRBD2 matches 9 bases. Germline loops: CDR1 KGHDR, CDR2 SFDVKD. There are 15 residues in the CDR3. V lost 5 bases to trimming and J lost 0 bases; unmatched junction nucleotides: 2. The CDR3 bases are TGTGCCACCAGTGGGCGGGGGGGGAGCACAGATACGCAGTATTTT. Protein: CATSGRGGSTDTQYF.

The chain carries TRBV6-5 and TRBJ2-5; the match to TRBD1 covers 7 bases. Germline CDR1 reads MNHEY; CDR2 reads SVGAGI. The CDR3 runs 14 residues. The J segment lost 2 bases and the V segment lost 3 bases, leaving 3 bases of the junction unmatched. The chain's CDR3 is CASSYNRGQETQYF. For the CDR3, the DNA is TGTGCCAGCAGTTATAACAGGGGTCAAGAGACCCAGTACTTC.

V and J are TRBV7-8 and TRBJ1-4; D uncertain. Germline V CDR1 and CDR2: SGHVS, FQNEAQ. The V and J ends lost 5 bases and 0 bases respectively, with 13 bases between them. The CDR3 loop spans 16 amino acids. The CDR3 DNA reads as TGTGCCAGCAGCGCACGATTGACTGCAACTAATGAAAAACTGTTTTTT. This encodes CASSARLTATNEKLFF.

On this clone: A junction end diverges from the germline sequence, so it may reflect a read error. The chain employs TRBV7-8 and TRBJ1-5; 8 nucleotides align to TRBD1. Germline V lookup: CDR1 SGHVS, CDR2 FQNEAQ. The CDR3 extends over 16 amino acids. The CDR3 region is CASTLLGGQGNQPQHF. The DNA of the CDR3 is TGTGCCAGCACCTTATTGGGGGGACAGGGCAATCAGCCCCAGCATTTT.

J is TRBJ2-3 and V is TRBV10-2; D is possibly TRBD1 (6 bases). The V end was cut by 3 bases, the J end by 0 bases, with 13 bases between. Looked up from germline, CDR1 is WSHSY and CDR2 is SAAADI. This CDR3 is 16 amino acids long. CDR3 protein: CASSDIDRTSTDTQYF. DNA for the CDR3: TGCGCCAGCAGTGATATAGACAGGACTAGCACAGATACGCAGTATTTT.

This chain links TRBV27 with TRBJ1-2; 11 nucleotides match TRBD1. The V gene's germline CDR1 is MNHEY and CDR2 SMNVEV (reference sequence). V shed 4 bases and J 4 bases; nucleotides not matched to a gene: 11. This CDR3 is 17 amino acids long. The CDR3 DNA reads TGTGCCAGCAGTTCTCACCCCGGGACAGGGGGGACCTATGGCTACACCTTC. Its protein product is CASSSHPGTGGTYGYTF.

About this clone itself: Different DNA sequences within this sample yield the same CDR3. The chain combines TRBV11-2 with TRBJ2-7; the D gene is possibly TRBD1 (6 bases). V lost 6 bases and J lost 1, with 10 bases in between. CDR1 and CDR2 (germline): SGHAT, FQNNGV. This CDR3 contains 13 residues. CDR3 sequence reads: CASSSGDSYEQYF. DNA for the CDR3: TGTGCCAGCAGTTCAGGGGATTCCTACGAGCAGTACTTC.

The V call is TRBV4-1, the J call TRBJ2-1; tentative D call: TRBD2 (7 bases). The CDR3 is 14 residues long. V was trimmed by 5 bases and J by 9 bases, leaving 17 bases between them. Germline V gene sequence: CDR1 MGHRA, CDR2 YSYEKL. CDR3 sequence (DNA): TGCGCCAGCAGCGGGGGGGGCGCCGGAATTGAGCAGTTCTTC. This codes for CASSGGGAGIEQFF.

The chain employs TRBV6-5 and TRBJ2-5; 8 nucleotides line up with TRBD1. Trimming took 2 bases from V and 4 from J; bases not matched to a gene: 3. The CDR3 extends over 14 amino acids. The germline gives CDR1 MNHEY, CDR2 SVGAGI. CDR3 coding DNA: TGTGCCAGCAGTTACCGGACAGGGTTAGAGACCCAGTACTTC. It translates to CASSYRTGLETQYF.

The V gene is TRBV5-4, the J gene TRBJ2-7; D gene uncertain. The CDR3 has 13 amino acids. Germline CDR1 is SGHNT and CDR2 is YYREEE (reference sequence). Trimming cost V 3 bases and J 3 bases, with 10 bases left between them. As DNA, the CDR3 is TGTGCCAGCAGCTCTACGGTTGACTACGAGCAGTACTTC. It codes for CASSSTVDYEQYF.

Written as DNA, the CDR3 is TGTGCCAGCAGCCAAGAACATGGAAGGGGCACTGAAGCTTTCTTT. Translating it yields CASSQEHGRGTEAFF. This chain connects TRBV4-2 to TRBJ1-1; tentative D call: TRBD1 (5 bases). Germline V gives CDR1 LGHNA, CDR2 YNFKEQ. Trimming stripped 0 bases from V and 4 bases from J, with 12 bases between. CDR3 length: 15 amino acids.

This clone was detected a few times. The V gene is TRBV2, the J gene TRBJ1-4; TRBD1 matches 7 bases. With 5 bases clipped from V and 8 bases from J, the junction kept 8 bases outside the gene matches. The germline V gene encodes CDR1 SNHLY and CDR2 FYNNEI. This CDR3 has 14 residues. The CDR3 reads CASSTGQSTEKLFF. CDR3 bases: TGTGCCAGCAGTACGGGACAGAGCACCGAAAAACTGTTTTTT.

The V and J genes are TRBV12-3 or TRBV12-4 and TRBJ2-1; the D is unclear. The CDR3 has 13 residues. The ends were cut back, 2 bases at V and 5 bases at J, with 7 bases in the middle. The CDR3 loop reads CASSLLVHNEQFF. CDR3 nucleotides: TGTGCCAGCAGTTTACTAGTCCACAATGAGCAGTTCTTC.

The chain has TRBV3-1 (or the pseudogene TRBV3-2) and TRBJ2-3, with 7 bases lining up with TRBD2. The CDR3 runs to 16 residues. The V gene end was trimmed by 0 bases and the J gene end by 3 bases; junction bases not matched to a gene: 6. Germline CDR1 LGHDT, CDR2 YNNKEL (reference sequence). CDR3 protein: CASSQEVQRGTDTQYF. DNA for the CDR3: TGTGCCAGCAGCCAAGAGGTCCAGCGGGGAACAGATACGCAGTATTTT.

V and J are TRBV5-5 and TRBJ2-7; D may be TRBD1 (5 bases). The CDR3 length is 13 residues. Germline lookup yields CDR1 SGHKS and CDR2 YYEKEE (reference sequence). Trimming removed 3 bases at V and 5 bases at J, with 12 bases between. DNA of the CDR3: TGTGCCAGCAGCTGGGGCAGGGCGAACGAGCAGTACTTC. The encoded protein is CASSWGRANEQYF.